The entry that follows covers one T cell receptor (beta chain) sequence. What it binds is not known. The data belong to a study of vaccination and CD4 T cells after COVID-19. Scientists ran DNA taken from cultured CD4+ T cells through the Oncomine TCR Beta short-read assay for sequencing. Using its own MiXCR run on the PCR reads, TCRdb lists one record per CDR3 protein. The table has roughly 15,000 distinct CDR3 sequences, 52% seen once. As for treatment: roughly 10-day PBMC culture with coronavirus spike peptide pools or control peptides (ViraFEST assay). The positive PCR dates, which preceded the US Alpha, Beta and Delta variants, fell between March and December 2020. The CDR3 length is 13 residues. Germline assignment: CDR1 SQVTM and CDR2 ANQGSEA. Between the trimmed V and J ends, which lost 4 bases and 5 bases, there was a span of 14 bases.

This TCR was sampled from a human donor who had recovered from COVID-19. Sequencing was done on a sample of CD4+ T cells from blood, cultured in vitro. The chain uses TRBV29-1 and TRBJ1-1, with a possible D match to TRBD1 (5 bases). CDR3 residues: CSVGGTLRTEAFF. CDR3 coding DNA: TGCAGCGTTGGGGGGACCCTACGGACTGAAGCTTTCTTT.